These 24 T cell receptor beta chains were all obtained from the same sample, sequenced in a study of cytomegalovirus exposure and HLA in healthy donors. Both 60 Vbeta primers and 13 Jbeta primers went into the PCR. TCRdb keeps only in-frame clones here, not all; method: immunoSEQ multiplex PCR. The sample has 200,000 or so clones; over 80% are singletons. The sequencing input was PBMCs. These receptors came from a boy between 2 and 15 years old in good health and CMV-seronegative.

A few counts support this clone. The chain couples TRBV25-1 to TRBJ1-2; D is undetermined. Per the germline V gene, CDR1 is MGHDK and CDR2 is SYGVNS. Trimming stripped 2 bases from V and 7 bases from J, with 5 bases between. CDR3 size: 11 residues. The CDR3 sequence is CASSEGGGYTF. Written as DNA, the CDR3 is TGTGCCAGCAGTGAAGGAGGTGGCTACACCTTC.

The chain links TRBV30 to TRBJ2-2; a weak D match, TRBD2 (6 bases). The CDR3 has 14 amino acids. Germline V gene sequence: CDR1 GTSNPN, CDR2 SVGIG (reference sequence). The V and J ends lost 4 bases and 4 bases respectively, with 13 bases between them. In nucleotides, the CDR3 is TGTGCCTGGACTGCGGGATTGGCCACCGGGGAGCTGTTTTTT. This translates into CAWTAGLATGELFF. Filled out from reference TRBV30 and TRBJ2-2, the complete variable domain reads SQTIHQWPATLVQPVGSPLSLECTVEGTSNPNLYWYRQAAGRGLQLLFYSVGIGQISSEVPQNLSASRPQDRQFILSSKKLLLSDSGFYLCAWTAGLATGELFFGEGSRLTVL.

The chain recombines TRBV19 with TRBJ1-2, with D tentatively TRBD1 (5 bases). Germline V lookup: CDR1 LNHDA, CDR2 SQIVND (reference sequence). Trimming took off 5 bases at V and 6 bases at J, with 16 bases between the two ends. The CDR3 loop spans 14 amino acids. The CDR3 sequence is CASSPQTASDGYTF. CDR3 in DNA: TGTGCCAGTAGTCCCCAGACAGCCTCGGATGGCTACACCTTC.

The chain recombines TRBV19 with TRBJ2-7; TRBD2 matches 10 bases. CDR1 is LNHDA and CDR2 is SQIVND in the germline V gene (reference sequence). This CDR3 has 13 residues. J lost 7 bases, V lost 9 bases, and 9 bases had no gene match. The CDR3 reads CASTTSGATEQYF. In DNA form, the CDR3 reads TGTGCCAGCACCACTAGCGGGGCCACGGAGCAGTACTTC.

V and J are TRBV6-1 and TRBJ2-7, with D tentatively TRBD2 (6 bases). The CDR3 totals 12 residues. V was pared by 6 bases and J by 5 bases, with 11 bases between. Germline V lookup: CDR1 MNHNS, CDR2 SASEGT. The CDR3 bases are TGTGCCAGCAGCGGAGGGCGAGACGAGCAGTACTTC. It specifies CASSGGRDEQYF.

The rearrangement joins TRBV2 to TRBJ1-2, with D tentatively TRBD1 (5 bases). Trimming took 5 bases from V and 5 from J, leaving 12 bases between them. This CDR3 region has 13 residues. Looked up from germline, CDR1 is SNHLY and CDR2 is FYNNEI. The CDR3 loop reads CASSPGTPYGYTF. The CDR3 DNA follows: TGTGCCAGCAGTCCAGGGACTCCTTATGGCTACACCTTC. Using reference TRBV2 and TRBJ1-2 for the parts outside the CDR3, the full variable domain is EPEVTQTPSHQVTQMGQEVILRCVPISNHLYFYWYRQILGQKVEFLVSFYNNEISEKSEIFDDQFSVERPDGSNFTLKIRSTKLEDSAMYFCASSPGTPYGYTFGSGTRLTVV.

This chain uses TRBV5-1 with TRBJ1-2; the D gene is possibly TRBD1 (5 bases). The CDR3 extends over 14 amino acids. Germline V gene lookup returns CDR1 SGHRS and CDR2 YFSETQ. Trimming took off 5 bases at V and 4 bases at J, with 15 bases between the two ends. The chain's CDR3 is CASSGPAQGYGYTF. The CDR3 DNA sequence: TGCGCCAGCAGTGGACCGGCGCAGGGCTATGGCTACACCTTC.

This chain connects TRBV18 to TRBJ2-5; 13 bases agree with TRBD2. CDR1 and CDR2 (germline): KGHSH, LQKENI. V was pared by 6 bases and J by 4 bases, with 5 bases of the junction left unmatched. This CDR3 is built from 15 residues. The chain's CDR3 is CASSETSGRPETQYF. As DNA, the CDR3 is TGTGCCAGCTCCGAGACTAGCGGGAGGCCAGAGACCCAGTACTTC.

A single count supports this clone. The V call is TRBV2, the J call TRBJ2-7, with 7 bases fitting TRBD2. The J segment lost 3 bases and the V segment lost 6 bases, leaving 11 bases of the junction unmatched. The CDR3 contains 15 residues. Germline CDR1 and CDR2: SNHLY and FYNNEI. The CDR3 DNA sequence: TGTGCCAGCAGCCCGGGAGGCCGGGCCTTCTACGAGCAGTACTTC. Translated: CASSPGGRAFYEQYF.

The gene calls are TRBV12-2 and TRBJ1-5; the table's D call, TRBD1, was not checked against the DNA. TRBV12-2 is classified as a pseudogene. The CDR3 has 19 residues. Here the CDR3 reads CASRLVRTVFLTGNQPQHF. CDR3 nucleotides: TGTGCAAGTCGCTTAGTCCGGACAGTCTTCCTTACGGGCAATCAGCCCCAGCATTTT.

The CDR3 sequence: CASSVGRDPNEKLFF. The CDR3 DNA reads TGTGCCAGCAGCGTCGGGCGGGACCCTAATGAAAAACTGTTTTTT. This chain connects TRBV7-9 to TRBJ1-4, with D possibly matching TRBD1 (5 bases). V dropped 5 bases and J dropped 3 bases, with 13 bases sitting between them. The CDR3 has 15 residues. Germline V lookup: CDR1 SEHNR, CDR2 FQNEAQ (reference sequence).

The chain has TRBV5-6 and TRBJ2-5; tentative D call: TRBD1 (5 bases). Judging by the DNA end, TRBJ2-7 fits better; the J call may be wrong. Germline V gives CDR1 SGHDT, CDR2 YYEEEE. The CDR3 sequence is 13 residues long. The CDR3 loop is CASSLQGSYEQYF. The CDR3 nucleotides read TGTGCCAGCAGCTTGCAGGGAAGCTACGAGCAGTACTTC.

This clone was detected once. This rearrangement joins TRBV5-6 to TRBJ2-3, with 8 positions matching TRBD2. The CDR3 is 13 amino acids. The junction had 7 bases not matched to a gene; V was cut back by 4 bases and J by 9 bases. Per germline, CDR1 SGHDT and CDR2 YYEEEE. The CDR3 nucleotides read TGTGCCAGCAGCCTAACTAGCGGCGGGACGCAGTATTTT. Translating gives CASSLTSGGTQYF.

The rearrangement joins TRBV30 to TRBJ1-2; 10 bases align to TRBD1. Germline CDR1 is GTSNPN and CDR2 is SVGIG (reference sequence). J was trimmed by 7 bases and V by 2 bases; bases with no gene match: 7. This CDR3 has 14 residues. The DNA for the CDR3 is TGTGCCTGGAGTCCGGGACAGGGGTGGGGTGGCTACACCTTC. Its translation is CAWSPGQGWGGYTF.

The chain joins TRBV6-5 to TRBJ1-1; D possibly corresponds to TRBD1 (5 bases). CDR1 is MNHEY and CDR2 is SVGAGI in the germline V gene. CDR3 size: 13 residues. The germline V and J ends were trimmed by 5 bases and 0 bases, with 7 bases remaining between them. CDR3 sequence reads: CASSAGMNTEAFF. Written as DNA, the CDR3 is TGTGCCAGCAGTGCAGGGATGAACACTGAAGCTTTCTTT.

The chain links TRBV9 to TRBJ1-1, with D perhaps matching TRBD1 (5 bases). Germline V gene sequence: CDR1 SGDLS, CDR2 YYNGEE. The ends were cut back, 4 bases at V and 7 bases at J, with 11 bases in the middle. The CDR3 is made up of 12 amino acids. The chain's CDR3 is CASSSRGDEAFF. The CDR3 DNA follows: TGTGCCAGCAGCTCCCGGGGGGATGAAGCTTTCTTT.

This sequence joins TRBV5-5 and TRBJ2-2; no clear D. The CDR3 runs to 12 residues. The germline V gene encodes CDR1 SGHKS and CDR2 YYEKEE (reference sequence). Trimming left V 3 bases short and J 2 bases short, with 2 bases between. Here the CDR3 reads CASSSNTGELFF. CDR3 bases: TGTGCCAGCAGCTCTAACACCGGGGAGCTGTTTTTT. Using reference TRBV5-5 and TRBJ2-2 for the parts outside the CDR3, the full variable domain is DAGVTQSPTHLIKTRGQQVTLRCSPISGHKSVSWYQQVLGQGPQFIFQYYEKEERGRGNFPDRFSARQFPNYSSELNVNALLLGDSALYLCASSSNTGELFFGEGSRLTVL.

This clone was found once. CDR3 in amino acids: CASSGASGGSYEQYF. The CDR3 bases are TGTGCCAGCAGCGGTGCTAGCGGGGGTTCCTACGAGCAGTACTTC. The genes are TRBV9 and TRBJ2-7, with TRBD2 identical over 10 bases. Per the germline V gene, CDR1 is SGDLS and CDR2 is YYNGEE. CDR3 length: 15 amino acids. Losses at the gene ends were 3 bases for V and 1 base for J; bases not matched to a gene: 4.

The gene calls are TRBV7-8 and TRBJ2-7, with D possibly matching TRBD1 (7 bases). Per the germline V gene, CDR1 is SGHVS and CDR2 is FQNEAQ. This CDR3 has 13 amino acids. With 6 bases removed from V and 2 bases from J, the gap between germline ends came to 11 bases. This CDR3 is CASSTRGAYEQYF. The CDR3 DNA reads as TGTGCCAGCAGTACCAGGGGGGCCTACGAGCAGTACTTC.

The rearrangement links TRBV18 to TRBJ2-5; 8 bases agree with TRBD2. Losses at the gene ends were 1 base for V and 4 bases for J; bases not matched to a gene: 8. Germline V CDR1 and CDR2: KGHSH, LQKENI. This CDR3 is built from 16 residues. The CDR3 region is CASSPLSGASGETQYF. The CDR3 bases are TGTGCCAGCTCACCACTTAGCGGGGCCAGCGGAGAGACCCAGTACTTC.

The chain uses TRBV11-2 and TRBJ2-2, with TRBD2 matching over 11 bases. Germline values: CDR1 SGHAT, CDR2 FQNNGV. The CDR3 sequence is 16 residues long. The junction had 9 bases not matched to a gene; V was cut back by 10 bases and J by 2 bases. The chain's CDR3 is CATQLGTSGNTGELFF. CDR3 coding DNA: TGTGCCACCCAACTCGGGACTAGCGGTAACACCGGGGAGCTGTTTTTT.

V and J are TRBV2 and TRBJ1-2; 8 nucleotides agree with TRBD1. V dropped 6 bases and J dropped 8; count of bases not matched to a gene: 8. Per the germline V gene, CDR1 is SNHLY and CDR2 is FYNNEI. CDR3 size: 13 residues. This CDR3 reads CASRAGTGSGYTF. The CDR3 nucleotides read TGTGCCAGCAGAGCCGGGACAGGCTCCGGCTACACCTTC.

The chain links TRBV5-4 to TRBJ2-1, with TRBD2 identical over 13 bases. Per germline, CDR1 SGHNT and CDR2 YYREEE (reference sequence). V lost 0 bases and J lost 6; bases outside the gene matches: 3. The CDR3 runs 16 residues. CDR3 in amino acids: CASSLGGTSGANEQFF. CDR3 sequence (DNA): TGTGCCAGCAGCTTGGGGGGGACTAGCGGGGCCAATGAGCAGTTCTTC.

Comment on this clone: The junction departs from the called germline gene at one end, perhaps through a read error. The chain uses TRBV13 and TRBJ2-1, with D maybe TRBD2 (5 bases). CDR3 length: 15 amino acids. Germline CDR1 is PRHDT and CDR2 is FYEKMQ (reference sequence). For the CDR3, the DNA is TGTGCCAGCAGCATAGGGCGGGCGTTATACAATGAGCAGTTCTTC. Its translation: CASSIGRALYNEQFF. Full variable domain (outside the CDR3, taken from reference TRBV13 and TRBJ2-1): AAGVIQSPRHLIKEKRETATLKCYPIPRHDTVYWYQQGPGQDPQFLISFYEKMQSDKGSIPDRFSAQQFSDYHSELNMSSLELGDSALYFCASSIGRALYNEQFFGPGTRLTVL.